This T cell receptor beta chain was recovered during a study of T cell responses to AZD1222 COVID-19 vaccine (dated by TCRdb to about 2021). For the study in its entirety: Because spike-specific TCR depth and breadth did not differ between the two schedules, AZD1222 recipients who got a second dose at roughly 4 weeks were pooled with those who got a second dose at roughly 12 weeks. TCR sequencing was performed for roughly 240 trial participants, of whom 200 to 220 were given two doses of AZD1222 and some 26 were given two doses of MenACWY control vaccine. Trial participants were enrolled into age subgroups of 18-55, 56-69 and 70-plus years, which contained roughly 150, 30 and 60 TCR-sequenced participants, respectively.

For this clone: The antigen it recognizes is unknown. There are no base qualities to consult, and no much larger clone falls within one base.

This sample's time point label indicates: baseline before first vaccination. Vaccinee samples were obtained from the UK trials COV001 and COV002, which included a single-blind randomized controlled phase 2/3 trial of AZD1222 (ChAdOx1 nCoV-19) in healthy adults. For TCRbeta chain sequencing, PBMC samples from trial participants were taken at day 0 and at day 28 after the second dose. The CDR3 regions of human TCRbeta chains were subjected to immunosequencing. As for the authors' bioinformatics: Repertoire TCRs were matched against a reference library of SARS-CoV-2-specific TCRs generated with the MIRA antigen-specificity platform. Breadth was defined as the fraction of unique TCRs that were SARS-CoV-2-associated. Depth was defined as the fraction of total T cells that were SARS-CoV-2-associated. Using the MIRA data, each spike-specific TCR was assigned both to the spike region to which the TCR was reactive and to a CD4 or CD8 class. Log10-transformed breadth and depth values were compared by one-way ANOVA with Sidak's multiple comparisons tests. Entries here come from immuneACCESS through TCRdb and include only in-frame sequences with V and J called. Some clones fail to appear in such tables; in the studies checked, an unresolved V gene covers under half of the shortfall, and the cause of the remainder is unknown. That table furnishes V, J and clone size, whereas the DNA furnished D and trimming. This sample holds 100,000 to 140,000 clones; about 85% were observed only once. The ten biggest clones cover 3.5% to 5% of the sample.

Overall study results and their limits: Epitopes outside the regions mutated in the B.1.351 and B.1.1.7 variants were reportedly recognized by nearly half of the unique spike-specific TCRs. Vaccine-associated CD4 TCRs spanned the whole spike protein, with dominant responses in regions 160-218 and 743-854. Because no samples from the day 14 peak response were available, repertoires could be characterized only after the peak T cell response. The 56-69-year group was small, and its depth increase did not reach significance, likely because of low power. A significant rise in spike-specific TCR breadth and depth was observed after two AZD1222 doses relative to day 0 and relative to MenACWY recipients. Participants were mostly white British, with more females than males. The authors suggested clonal diversity may have been underestimated. Conclusions about previously exposed vaccinees were limited because only a handful of AZD1222 recipients were SARS-CoV-2 seropositive at baseline.

The V end gives up 5 bases and the J end 2 bases, leaving 12 bases in the junction not matched to a gene. Inclusive of the bounding cysteine and phenylalanine, the CDR3 is 17 residues long. The read is trimmed to its CDR3 DNA, 51 bases read in frame from base 1. The germline V gene (reference sequence) gives CDR1 as SEHNR and CDR2 as FQNEAQ. The V gene is TRBV7-9 and the J gene is TRBJ1-3, and 7 junction bases match TRBD1. The receptor was isolated from an adult in good health. This sample comprised peripheral blood, obtained on day 0 of AZD1222 vaccination. The nucleotides are TGTGCCAGCAGCATACTTCCGGGACAGAAGACTGGAAACACCATATATTTT. It translates to CASSILPGQKTGNTIYF.